The 5 T cell receptor beta chains in this list originate from one sample, sequenced in a study of blood T cell repertoires in COVID-19. Sequenced by immunoSEQ multiplex PCR; TCRdb stores in-frame clones only, minus some. The sample lists a few hundred thousand clones, less than 95% occurring once. The sample comprised PBMCs or T cells enriched from blood (not recorded which). Every receptor here comes from a man younger than 35 who had recovered from COVID-19.

DNA for the CDR3: TGTGCCAGCAGCTTGTACACAGACCACAATGAGCAGTTCTTC. This translates into CASSLYTDHNEQFF. The gene calls are TRBV5-6 and TRBJ2-1, with D uncertain. This CDR3 has 14 amino acids. Trimming cost V 1 base and J 5 bases, with 10 bases left between them. Germline CDR1 and CDR2: SGHDT and YYEEEE.

This clone is a singleton in its sample. This specimen includes other DNA sequences encoding the same CDR3. The chain uses TRBV11-2 and TRBJ1-1; TRBD1 matches at 7 bases. V was pared by 0 bases and J by 10 bases, with 5 bases of the junction left unmatched. The CDR3 has 13 residues. Germline lookup yields CDR1 SGHAT and CDR2 FQNNGV. The CDR3 protein is CASSLDRGDRAFF. The CDR3 DNA is TGTGCCAGCAGCTTAGATCGCGGGGACAGAGCTTTCTTT.

The genes are TRBV11-1 and TRBJ1-3; 7 bases are shared with TRBD1. In germline, CDR1 is SGHAT, CDR2 FQDESV (reference sequence). The CDR3 length is 14 residues. The J segment lost 4 bases and the V segment lost 5 bases, leaving 5 bases of the junction unmatched. This CDR3 is CASSLGTAGNTIYF. The CDR3 DNA reads TGTGCCAGCAGCCTGGGGACAGCCGGAAACACCATATATTTT.

V usage is TRBV19 and J usage is TRBJ2-2; 10 nucleotides line up with TRBD2. J lost 5 bases, V lost 6 bases, and 9 bases had no gene match. The length of the CDR3 is 16 residues. Germline values: CDR1 LNHDA, CDR2 SQIVND (reference sequence). The CDR3: CASSPVAGGRTGELFF. The DNA for the CDR3 is TGTGCCAGTAGCCCGGTAGCGGGAGGTCGGACCGGGGAGCTGTTTTTT.

This chain connects TRBV5-1 to TRBJ1-6; possible D gene TRBD1, 6 bases. This CDR3 contains 14 residues. From germline, CDR1 is SGHRS and CDR2 YFSETQ. Between the trimmed V and J ends, which lost 9 bases and 6 bases, there was a span of 16 bases. For the CDR3, the DNA is TGCGCCACCTCTGAAATAGGGGGTAATTCACCCCTCCACTTT. Protein product: CATSEIGGNSPLHF.